Listed here are 12 T cell receptor beta chains from one sample, sequenced in a study of spatial heterogeneity in lung cancer. General study points: Higher tumor mutation counts went along with higher counts of expanded intratumoral alpha and beta TCRs.

TCRdb recomputed calls from the 5' RACE reads with MiXCR, one row per CDR3 protein. The table has some 3,400 distinct CDR3 sequences, roughly 6.1% seen once; the top ten hold about 15%. These receptors' antigens are unknown. As for time point: sample taken at primary tumor resection. The sample consisted of lung tumor tissue, taken at surgery. The source is a male donor with early-stage non-small cell lung cancer.

This clonotype is medium-sized. The chain recombines TRBV5-1 with TRBJ1-2; no firm D call. The CDR3 has 14 residues. With 0 bases removed from V and 3 bases from J, the gap between germline ends came to 9 bases. Per germline, CDR1 SGHRS and CDR2 YFSETQ. The CDR3 sequence is CASSLAGGDYGYTF. CDR3 coding DNA: TGCGCCAGCAGCTTGGCGGGCGGAGACTATGGCTACACCTTC.

By frequency in the sample, this clonotype is medium-sized. This chain connects TRBV28 to TRBJ1-5; D possibly corresponds to TRBD1 (5 bases). Trimming took 3 bases from V and 1 from J, leaving 7 bases between them. CDR1 is MDHEN and CDR2 is SYDVKM in the germline V gene. This CDR3 contains 14 residues. Here the CDR3 reads CASSLSGSNQPQHF. The DNA for the CDR3 is TGTGCCAGCAGTTTGTCAGGGAGCAATCAGCCCCAGCATTTT.

This clonotype was seen repeatedly, ten times or more. The chain recombines TRBV21-1 with TRBJ2-1; whether TRBD1, the table's D call, matches the DNA was not checked. TRBV21-1 is an annotated pseudogene. This CDR3 has 17 amino acids. CDR3 amino acids: CASSLQPGQGFYIEQFF. The DNA for the CDR3 is TGTGCCAGCAGTCTCCAGCCGGGACAGGGGTTTTATATTGAGCAGTTCTTC.

By share of the sample, this clonotype is medium-sized (0.01 to 0.1%). The CDR3 protein is CAMGPVAGSTDTQYF. As DNA, the CDR3 is TGTGCCATGGGGCCCGTAGCGGGGAGCACAGATACGCAGTATTTT. The gene calls are TRBV10-3 and TRBJ2-3, with 8 bases fitting TRBD2. CDR3 length: 15 amino acids. J was trimmed by 0 bases and V by 9 bases; bases with no gene match: 8. CDR1 and CDR2 (germline): ENHRY, SYGVKD.

By sample fraction, this clonotype is medium-sized. This chain uses TRBV5-5 with TRBJ2-7; TRBD1 matches 7 bases. The CDR3 has 14 amino acids. V was pared by 5 bases and J by 2 bases, with 7 bases of the junction left unmatched. In germline, CDR1 is SGHKS, CDR2 YYEKEE (reference sequence). For the CDR3, the DNA is TGTGCCAGCAGTCCATACAGGGGAACCTACGAGCAGTACTTC. Residues: CASSPYRGTYEQYF.

Relative to its sample, this clonotype is medium-sized (0.01 to 0.1%). J is TRBJ1-1 and V is TRBV7-8, with a tentative D call TRBD1 (5 bases). The CDR3 has 15 amino acids. With 1 base removed from V and 1 base from J, the gap between germline ends came to 10 bases. CDR1 is SGHVS, CDR2 FQNEAQ, per germline. The DNA of the CDR3 is TGTGCCAGCAGCTTAGGTCGGGGCCCGAACACTGAAGCTTTCTTT. Its translation: CASSLGRGPNTEAFF. The whole variable domain, filled in from reference TRBV7-8 and TRBJ1-1, reads GAGVSQSPRYKVAKRGQDVALRCDPISGHVSLFWYQQALGQGPEFLTYFQNEAQLDKSGLPSDRFFAERPEGSVSTLKIQRTQQEDSAVYLCASSLGRGPNTEAFFGQGTRLTVV.

By share of the sample, this clonotype is medium-sized. J is TRBJ1-1 and V is TRBV27; D ambiguous. CDR1 MNHEY and CDR2 SMNVEV come from the germline V gene (reference sequence). The CDR3 is 13 amino acids. V was pared by 5 bases and J by 11 bases, with 18 bases between. DNA of the CDR3: TGTGCCAGCAGTCTCGGACGCGCGGATGATGCTTTCTTT. Translated, it gives CASSLGRADDAFF.

V usage is TRBV28 and J usage is TRBJ1-4; D gene unclear. Trimming removed 4 bases from V and 3 bases from J, with 15 bases in between. The CDR3 extends over 16 amino acids. Per the germline V gene, CDR1 is MDHEN and CDR2 is SYDVKM. This CDR3 reads CASSSPYRRANEKLFF. The CDR3 region has the DNA TGTGCCAGCAGTTCCCCGTACCGTCGGGCTAATGAAAAACTGTTTTTT. Full variable domain (remainder filled in from reference TRBV28 and TRBJ1-4): DVKVTQSSRYLVKRTGEKVFLECVQDMDHENMFWYRQDPGLGLRLIYFSYDVKMKEKGDIPEGYSVSREKKERFSLILESASTNQTSMYLCASSSPYRRANEKLFFGSGTQLSVL.

This clonotype was seen at least ten times. The chain has TRBV7-2 and TRBJ2-5, with D possibly being TRBD2 (6 bases). The V end lost 5 bases, the J end lost 5 bases, and 12 bases lay between the germline ends. In germline, CDR1 is SGHTA, CDR2 FQGNSA. This CDR3 is 13 amino acids long. The CDR3: CASSPGVSETQYF. In DNA, the CDR3 is TGTGCCAGCAGCCCGGGAGTGTCGGAGACCCAGTACTTC.

In its sample, this clonotype is large (0.1 to 1%). The J gene is TRBJ2-5, the V gene TRBV14; 15 bases align to TRBD2. The trim removed 4 bases at V and 4 bases at J, leaving 10 bases unmatched. Germline V CDR1 and CDR2: SGHDN, FVKESK. The CDR3 runs 18 residues. CDR3 sequence (DNA): TGTGCCAGCAGCCTGAGGACTAGCGGGAGGGCCGTCGGAGAGACCCAGTACTTC. Its protein product is CASSLRTSGRAVGETQYF.

This clonotype is termed medium-sized (0.01 to 0.1%). The chain couples TRBV3-1 to TRBJ1-1; D call uncertain. CDR3 length equals 15 residues. V was pared by 4 bases and J by 1 base, with 13 bases between. Germline-derived CDR1 and CDR2 are LGHDT and YNNKEL (reference sequence). The CDR3 loop reads CASSLSEGENTEAFF. In DNA, the CDR3 is TGTGCCAGCAGCCTAAGCGAGGGAGAGAACACTGAAGCTTTCTTT. The variable domain in full, with the rest retrieved from reference TRBV3-1 and TRBJ1-1, is DTAVSQTPKYLVTQMGNDKSIKCEQNLGHDTMYWYKQDSKKFLKIMFSYNNKELIINETVPNRFSPKSPDKAHLNLHINSLELGDSAVYFCASSLSEGENTEAFFGQGTRLTVV.

The rearrangement joins TRBV7-2 to TRBJ1-1; D perhaps matches TRBD1 (6 bases). The CDR3 totals 14 residues. V lost 7 bases, J lost 1 base, and 13 bases lay in between. Germline loops: CDR1 SGHTA, CDR2 FQGNSA. Written as DNA, the CDR3 is TGTGCCAGCACCGAAGGGGGAACGAACACTGAAGCTTTCTTT. Amino acids: CASTEGGTNTEAFF. The variable domain in full, with the rest retrieved from reference TRBV7-2 and TRBJ1-1, is GAGVSQSPSNKVTEKGKDVELRCDPISGHTALYWYRQSLGQGLEFLIYFQGNSAPDKSGLPSDRFSAERTGGSVSTLTIQRTQQEDSAVYLCASTEGGTNTEAFFGQGTRLTVV.